The 20 T cell receptor beta chains given below trace back to one sample, sequenced in a study of identical twins. Each CDR3 protein gets one entry after TCRdb re-called the 5' RACE reads with MiXCR. The table records fewer than 350,000 distinct CDR3 sequences, under 9% of them present only once. The same data also went into a second study, on yellow fever vaccine responses in identical twins.

Sequencing was performed on memory (CD45RO+) T cells sorted from blood. These receptors were collected from a woman between 18 and 29 years old in good health.

The sample holds many counts of this clonotype. The gene calls are TRBV20-1 and TRBJ2-7; D uncertain. This CDR3 contains 11 residues. The germline V gene encodes CDR1 DFQATT and CDR2 SNEGSKA (reference sequence). With 8 bases removed from V and 0 bases from J, the gap between germline ends came to 8 bases. The CDR3 nucleotides read TGCAGTTCTGACACCTCCTACGAGCAGTACTTC. This gives the protein CSSDTSYEQYF.

The table lists this clonotype with many counts. This chain uses TRBV20-1 with TRBJ2-7; 8 nucleotides align to TRBD2. V trimming: 3 bases; J trimming: 2 bases; junction bases outside the gene matches: 3. The CDR3 sequence is 13 residues long. CDR1 DFQATT and CDR2 SNEGSKA come from the germline V gene (reference sequence). The CDR3 nucleotides read TGCAGTGCTAGCGGGAGGGAGCCCTACGAGCAGTACTTC. This gives the protein CSASGREPYEQYF.

This clonotype came up many times. The V and J genes are TRBV5-6 and TRBJ2-3, with 10 positions matching TRBD1. The CDR3 contains 14 residues. The V gene's germline CDR1 is SGHDT and CDR2 YYEEEE. With V trimmed by 4 bases and J by 6 bases, 5 bases remained unmatched. This CDR3 reads CASSGGTGDDTQYF. CDR3 coding DNA: TGTGCCAGCAGCGGAGGGACAGGGGATGATACGCAGTATTTT.

The chain recombines TRBV20-1 with TRBJ2-1; 8 nucleotides match TRBD1. CDR1 is DFQATT and CDR2 is SNEGSKA in the germline V gene (reference sequence). The CDR3 is 15 residues long. V lost 5 bases and J lost 4; bases outside the gene matches: 10. CDR3 protein: CSALVPGQDYNEQFF. CDR3 in DNA: TGCAGTGCTTTGGTACCGGGACAGGATTACAATGAGCAGTTCTTC.

This clonotype was observed a handful of times. The V call is TRBV5-1, the J call TRBJ2-3, with TRBD2 as a possible D gene (5 bases). In germline, CDR1 is SGHRS, CDR2 YFSETQ. The CDR3 has 15 residues. Between the trimmed V and J ends, which lost 2 bases and 10 bases, there was a span of 20 bases. CDR3 loop: CASSFTAGVEAAQYF. The CDR3 nucleotides are TGCGCCAGCAGCTTTACGGCGGGTGTAGAAGCGGCGCAGTATTTT.

This clonotype was observed a few times. The genes are TRBV27 and TRBJ2-7; no clear D gene. The CDR3 is 14 residues long. Germline V gene sequence: CDR1 MNHEY, CDR2 SMNVEV (reference sequence). Trimming removed 5 bases at V and 7 bases at J, with 18 bases between. The CDR3 sequence is CASSLTWAASEQYF. In nucleotides, the CDR3 is TGTGCCAGCAGTCTGACTTGGGCCGCGAGTGAGCAGTACTTC.

This clonotype was detected a few times. An end of the junction does not agree with germline; a read error may underlie this. J is TRBJ2-3 and V is TRBV19, with 7 positions matching TRBD2. The V gene's germline CDR1 is LNHDA and CDR2 SQIVND (reference sequence). The CDR3 length is 16 residues. The CDR3 bases are TGTGCCAGTTGTATTGGAGGGCTAGCGGCTACAGATACGCAGTATTTT. Amino acid sequence: CASCIGGLAATDTQYF.

The V and J genes are TRBV19 and TRBJ2-2, with TRBD2 matching 8 bases. Trimming removed 3 bases from V and 5 bases from J; junction bases left unmatched: 5. CDR1 and CDR2 (germline): LNHDA, SQIVND (reference sequence). The CDR3 runs to 15 residues. The CDR3: CASSILAGKTGELFF. The CDR3 DNA is TGTGCCAGTAGTATTTTAGCGGGAAAGACCGGGGAGCTGTTTTTT.

The CDR3 reads CASSLGKGVVDKNIQYF. The CDR3 coding sequence is TGTGCCAGCAGCCTTGGAAAAGGGGTAGTGGACAAAAACATTCAGTACTTC. The chain combines TRBV7-9 with TRBJ2-4, with D possibly being TRBD1 (5 bases). Trimming shortened V by 5 bases and J by 3 bases, and 20 bases separated the two germline ends. This CDR3 has 17 residues. The V gene's germline CDR1 is SEHNR and CDR2 FQNEAQ (reference sequence).

This clonotype was detected only a few times. The chain uses TRBV6-1 and TRBJ2-7; D might be TRBD2 (5 bases). This CDR3 has 12 amino acids. With 4 bases removed from V and 4 bases from J, the gap between germline ends came to 8 bases. The germline CDR1 and CDR2 sequences are MNHNS and SASEGT. CDR3 nucleotide sequence: TGTGCCAGCAGTGGACGGGGTTACGAGCAGTACGTC. This translates into CASSGRGYEQYV.

This clonotype was detected many times. The V gene is TRBV11-2, the J gene TRBJ2-2, with D uncertain. CDR3 size: 15 residues. V was cut by 4 bases and J by 6 bases, with 15 bases left in between. The germline V gene has CDR1 SGHAT and CDR2 FQNNGV. The CDR3 DNA follows: TGTGCCAGCAGCTGGCCGGGCCCCAAGGCCGGGGAGCTGTTTTTT. Amino acid sequence: CASSWPGPKAGELFF. The full variable domain, completed using reference TRBV11-2 and TRBJ2-2, is EAGVAQSPRYKIIEKRQSVAFWCNPISGHATLYWYQQILGQGPKLLIQFQNNGVVDDSQLPKDRFSAERLKGVDSTLKIQPAKLEDSAVYLCASSWPGPKAGELFFGEGSRLTVL.

This chain uses TRBV20-1 with TRBJ2-7, with D possibly being TRBD1 (6 bases). Trimming stripped 0 bases from V and 0 bases from J, with 12 bases between. Germline-derived CDR1 and CDR2 are DFQATT and SNEGSKA (reference sequence). CDR3 length equals 15 residues. The CDR3 region has the DNA TGCAGTGCTAGAGACTATAGGGGGAACTCCTACGAGCAGTACTTC. It specifies CSARDYRGNSYEQYF.

This clonotype was seen a few times. V and J are TRBV11-2 and TRBJ2-5, with D unresolved. CDR1 is SGHAT and CDR2 is FQNNGV in the germline V gene. The CDR3 covers 16 residues. The V end lost 1 base, the J end lost 5 bases, and 17 bases lay between the germline ends. CDR3 DNA: TGTGCCAGCAGCTTAGTCCTTCGCCGGGTGGGGGAGACCCAGTACTTC. Encoded protein: CASSLVLRRVGETQYF.

The chain couples TRBV29-1 to TRBJ2-5, with unresolved D. Germline loops: CDR1 SQVTM, CDR2 ANQGSEA. The CDR3 has 14 residues. Trimming took off 2 bases at V and 2 bases at J, with 12 bases between the two ends. CDR3 amino acids: CSVESPGVQETQYF. The DNA of the CDR3 is TGCAGCGTTGAATCACCGGGTGTTCAAGAGACCCAGTACTTC.

Many counts were recorded for this clonotype. The chain employs TRBV4-2 and TRBJ2-3; perhaps TRBD2 as D (6 bases). Germline assignment: CDR1 LGHNA and CDR2 YNFKEQ. V was pared by 1 base and J by 4 bases, with 12 bases between. The CDR3 runs to 15 residues. The CDR3 sequence is CASSQGGVGADTQYF. CDR3 nucleotide sequence: TGTGCCAGCAGCCAAGGCGGGGTGGGGGCAGATACGCAGTATTTT.

This clonotype has a count of ten or more. V usage is TRBV25-1 and J usage is TRBJ2-3, with 13 bases aligning to TRBD2. The CDR3 is 14 residues long. V dropped 8 bases and J dropped 6; count of bases not matched to a gene: 5. The germline CDR1 and CDR2 sequences are MGHDK and SYGVNS. This CDR3 reads CASGLAGVLDTQYF. CDR3 in DNA: TGTGCCAGCGGACTAGCGGGAGTGTTGGATACGCAGTATTTT. Full variable domain (outside the CDR3, taken from reference TRBV25-1 and TRBJ2-3): EADIYQTPRYLVIGTGKKITLECSQTMGHDKMYWYQQDPGMELHLIHYSYGVNSTEKGDLSSESTVSRIRTEHFPLTLESARPSHTSQYLCASGLAGVLDTQYFGPGTRLTVL.

This clonotype was observed at least ten times. The chain uses TRBV10-3 and TRBJ2-1; TRBD2 aligns across 11 bases. The V segment lost 3 bases and the J segment 6 bases; nucleotides outside the gene matches: 1. Germline CDR1 is ENHRY and CDR2 is SYGVKD. This CDR3 contains 14 residues. CDR3 region: CAISEGTSGNEQFF. The CDR3 DNA sequence: TGTGCCATCAGTGAAGGGACTAGCGGCAATGAGCAGTTCTTC.

This clonotype was recorded a few times. The gene calls are TRBV9 and TRBJ2-1; D gene unclear. Trimming removed 1 base at V and 4 bases at J, with 12 bases between. The CDR3 loop spans 15 amino acids. Germline CDR1 SGDLS, CDR2 YYNGEE. This CDR3 reads CASSVRVEPYNEQFF. The CDR3 DNA reads TGTGCCAGCAGCGTACGGGTAGAACCATACAATGAGCAGTTCTTC.

The gene calls are TRBV2 and TRBJ1-5, with TRBD1 as a possible D gene (6 bases). Trimming removed 6 bases from V and 4 bases from J, with 13 bases in between. The CDR3 sequence is 14 residues long. Germline CDR1 is SNHLY and CDR2 is FYNNEI. CDR3 loop: CASREDSTNQPQHF. CDR3 DNA: TGTGCCAGCAGAGAGGACAGTACGAATCAGCCCCAGCATTTT.

The genes are TRBV5-1 and TRBJ2-2, with 12 bases lining up with TRBD1. Trimming cost V 6 bases and J 7 bases; bases outside gene matches: 7. The CDR3 contains 15 residues. Germline V gene sequence: CDR1 SGHRS, CDR2 YFSETQ. CDR3 nucleotides: TGCGCCAGCAATACCGGGACAGGGGGCCACGGGGAGCTGTTTTTT. Translation gives CASNTGTGGHGELFF.